Reported below is one T cell receptor beta chain. Seattle researchers signed up patients amid active infection and tracked them longitudinally. In the original analysis: Estimated nucleated cell counts came from reference gene primer amplification. Profiling relied on immunoSEQ multiplex PCR, and the TCRdb table lists in-frame clones only, not all of them. The V and J calls and clone size were taken over from that table, and D and trimming were inferred from the DNA. This table holds roughly 290,000 clones, about nine tenths found once. The sample comes from a study of blood T cell repertoires in COVID-19. About the research overall: COVID-19 samples collected from the United States, Italy and Spain covered acute and convalescent phases. Nucleic acid was either cDNA or gDNA, and it came from T cells, B-cell-depleted T cells, or PBMCs.

The germline V gene encodes CDR1 WNHNN and CDR2 SYGVQD (reference sequence). V lost 8 bases to trimming and J lost 4 bases, with 17 bases between them. The CDR3 loop spans 14 amino acids. Sequencing was performed on peripheral blood. This chain connects TRBV10-1 to TRBJ1-2; D is unclear. The sequence was collected from a young woman with COVID-19, enrolled during active disease. The CDR3 protein is CASGGRNQSYGYTF. In DNA, the CDR3 is TGCGCCAGCGGCGGGAGGAATCAAAGCTATGGCTACACCTTC.